The rows below give T cell receptor beta chains drawn from one sample of a study of blood T cell repertoires in COVID-19. Libraries were prepared by immunoSEQ multiplex PCR; TCRdb keeps only in-frame clonotypes and omits some of them. The repertoire holds fewer than 250,000 clones, with 85% to 95% as singletons. The specimen sequenced was peripheral blood. The receptor source for this set is a man aged 30 to 45 with COVID-19, enrolled during active disease. The CDR3 runs from the conserved cysteine through the conserved F or W. Each record gives: clone size, D gene, J gene, V gene, CDR3 protein, CDR3 DNA. D genes are given only for firm matches. Clone size is given for some rows only: seen once, a few or many times, or a class if the clone is expanded.

clone_size: NA
d_call: TRBD1
j_call: TRBJ2-1
v_call: TRBV7-2
cdr3_aa: CASSLSGGMNEQFF
cdr3_nt: TGTGCCAGCAGCTTATCAGGGGGCATGAATGAGCAGTTCTTC

clone_size: NA
d_call: TRBD1
j_call: TRBJ1-4
v_call: TRBV9
cdr3_aa: CASSVASTGENEKLFF
cdr3_nt: TGTGCCAGCAGCGTAGCATCGACAGGGGAGAATGAAAAACTGTTTTTT

clone_size: NA
d_call: TRBD2
j_call: TRBJ2-5
v_call: TRBV20-1
cdr3_aa: CSASELAGTQETQYF
cdr3_nt: TGCAGTGCTAGTGAGCTAGCGGGGACGCAAGAGACCCAGTACTTC

clone_size: NA
d_call: TRBD1
j_call: TRBJ2-1
v_call: TRBV9
cdr3_aa: CASSVRQGAEQFF
cdr3_nt: TGTGCCAGCAGCGTAAGACAGGGTGCTGAGCAGTTCTTC

clone_size: NA
d_call: NA
j_call: TRBJ1-6
v_call: TRBV6-1
cdr3_aa: CASSEVGGGNSPLHF
cdr3_nt: TGTGCCAGCAGTGAAGTGGGGGGTGGGAATTCACCCCTCCACTTT

clone_size: NA
d_call: TRBD1
j_call: TRBJ1-5
v_call: TRBV4-1
cdr3_aa: CASSQTGTGGAGNQPQHF
cdr3_nt: TGCGCCAGCAGCCAAACCGGGACAGGGGGCGCGGGCAATCAGCCCCAGCATTTT

clone_size: NA
d_call: NA
j_call: TRBJ2-1
v_call: TRBV18
cdr3_aa: CASSPPLQGLSYNEQFF
cdr3_nt: TGTGCCAGCTCACCCCCCCTCCAGGGCCTCTCCTACAATGAGCAGTTCTTC

clone_size: NA
d_call: NA
j_call: TRBJ1-6
v_call: TRBV9
cdr3_aa: CASSSGGYSPLHF
cdr3_nt: TGTGCCAGCAGCTCGGGAGGGTATTCACCCCTCCACTTT

clone_size: NA
d_call: TRBD2
j_call: TRBJ2-6
v_call: TRBV7-3
cdr3_aa: CASSSPSGGVSGANVLTF
cdr3_nt: TGTGCCAGCAGCTCCCCTAGCGGGGGGGTGTCTGGGGCCAACGTCCTGACTTTC

clone_size: NA
d_call: NA
j_call: TRBJ1-4
v_call: TRBV15
cdr3_aa: CATSRTTGTHEKLFF
cdr3_nt: TGTGCCACCAGCAGAACTACCGGGACACACGAAAAACTGTTTTTT

clone_size: NA
d_call: TRBD2
j_call: TRBJ2-1
v_call: TRBV11-2
cdr3_aa: CASSTTRTVGLAGVNEQFF
cdr3_nt: TGTGCCAGCAGCACCACCCGCACAGTGGGACTAGCGGGGGTCAATGAGCAGTTCTTC

clone_size: few
d_call: NA
j_call: TRBJ2-5
v_call: TRBV14
cdr3_aa: CASSQDWSGAQYF
cdr3_nt: TGTGCCAGCAGCCAAGATTGGTCCGGGGCCCAGTACTTC

clone_size: NA
d_call: NA
j_call: TRBJ1-1
v_call: TRBV7-9
cdr3_aa: CASSLGGLILRGTEAFF
cdr3_nt: TGTGCCAGCAGCTTAGGGGGGCTGATCCTCCGGGGCACTGAAGCTTTCTTT

clone_size: NA
d_call: TRBD1
j_call: TRBJ1-2
v_call: TRBV5-5
cdr3_aa: CASSFLGQGKYGYTF
cdr3_nt: TGTGCCAGCAGTTTTCTTGGACAGGGAAAATATGGCTACACCTTC

clone_size: NA
d_call: NA
j_call: TRBJ1-1
v_call: TRBV6-5
cdr3_aa: CASTLPGGSEAFF
cdr3_nt: TGTGCCAGCACCCTCCCGGGGGGGTCTGAAGCTTTCTTT

clone_size: NA
d_call: NA
j_call: TRBJ1-4
v_call: TRBV5-1
cdr3_aa: CASSLSGREGEKLFF
cdr3_nt: TGCGCCAGCAGCTTGAGCGGGAGGGAAGGTGAAAAACTGTTTTTT

clone_size: NA
d_call: TRBD1
j_call: TRBJ1-2
v_call: TRBV4-2
cdr3_aa: CASSQLTGGDGYTF
cdr3_nt: TGTGCCAGCAGCCAGCTGACAGGGGGGGATGGCTACACCTTC

clone_size: once
d_call: TRBD1
j_call: TRBJ1-6
v_call: TRBV7-2
cdr3_aa: CASSPGGQGSYNSPLHF
cdr3_nt: TGTGCCAGCAGCCCAGGCGGACAGGGGTCCTATAATTCACCCCTCCACTTT

clone_size: NA
d_call: TRBD2
j_call: TRBJ2-1
v_call: TRBV5-4
cdr3_aa: CASSFQRGPYNEQFF
cdr3_nt: TGTGCCAGCAGCTTTCAGCGGGGGCCATACAATGAGCAGTTCTTC

clone_size: NA
d_call: TRBD1
j_call: TRBJ1-6
v_call: TRBV20-1
cdr3_aa: CSASPYSGRGLVSPLHF
cdr3_nt: TGCAGTGCTAGTCCCTACTCGGGCAGGGGGCTTGTTTCACCCCTCCACTTT

clone_size: NA
d_call: TRBD1
j_call: TRBJ1-2
v_call: TRBV5-6
cdr3_aa: CASSSGTGRYGYTF
cdr3_nt: TGTGCCAGCAGCTCCGGGACAGGGCGCTATGGCTACACCTTC

clone_size: NA
d_call: NA
j_call: TRBJ2-5
v_call: TRBV6-5
cdr3_aa: CAGSGVQETQYF
cdr3_nt: TGTGCCGGTAGCGGAGTCCAAGAGACCCAGTACTTC

clone_size: NA
d_call: TRBD1
j_call: TRBJ2-1
v_call: TRBV6-6
cdr3_aa: CASSSSGQGGNEQFF
cdr3_nt: TGTGCCAGCAGTTCCTCGGGACAGGGTGGCAATGAGCAGTTCTTC

clone_size: NA
d_call: NA
j_call: TRBJ1-2
v_call: TRBV2
cdr3_aa: CASTSPRGQLSGYTF
cdr3_nt: TGTGCCAGCACCTCCCCCAGAGGACAGTTATCTGGCTACACCTTC

clone_size: NA
d_call: TRBD1
j_call: TRBJ1-4
v_call: TRBV28
cdr3_aa: CASSPPSGQGQEKLFF
cdr3_nt: TGTGCCAGCAGTCCCCCCTCGGGACAGGGGCAGGAAAAACTGTTTTTT

clone_size: NA
d_call: NA
j_call: TRBJ1-6
v_call: TRBV30
cdr3_aa: CAWNHGGLGSPLHF
cdr3_nt: TGTGCCTGGAATCACGGGGGATTGGGTTCACCCCTCCACTTT

clone_size: NA
d_call: TRBD2
j_call: TRBJ2-1
v_call: TRBV5-1
cdr3_aa: CASSLAPSGGFNEQFF
cdr3_nt: TGCGCCAGCAGCTTGGCGCCTAGCGGGGGGTTCAATGAGCAGTTCTTC

clone_size: NA
d_call: TRBD1
j_call: TRBJ2-1
v_call: TRBV5-4
cdr3_aa: CASSPRDRVGHEQFF
cdr3_nt: TGTGCCAGCAGCCCGCGGGACAGGGTCGGCCATGAGCAGTTCTTC

clone_size: NA
d_call: NA
j_call: TRBJ1-5
v_call: TRBV5-5
cdr3_aa: CASSWGEGRNQPQHF
cdr3_nt: TGTGCCAGCAGCTGGGGGGAGGGACGCAATCAGCCCCAGCATTTT

clone_size: NA
d_call: NA
j_call: TRBJ1-2
v_call: TRBV7-6
cdr3_aa: CASSLAKDSYGYTF
cdr3_nt: TGTGCCAGCAGCTTAGCGAAGGACTCCTATGGCTACACCTTC

clone_size: NA
d_call: NA
j_call: TRBJ1-4
v_call: TRBV5-5
cdr3_aa: CASSPGTHANEKLFF
cdr3_nt: TGTGCCAGCAGCCCCGGGACACATGCTAATGAAAAACTGTTTTTT

clone_size: NA
d_call: TRBD2
j_call: TRBJ2-5
v_call: TRBV5-6
cdr3_aa: CASSAAGGHQETQYF
cdr3_nt: TGTGCCAGCAGCGCAGCGGGGGGACACCAAGAGACCCAGTACTTC

clone_size: NA
d_call: NA
j_call: TRBJ1-2
v_call: TRBV6-1
cdr3_aa: CASSEVGVSYTF
cdr3_nt: TGTGCCAGCAGTGAAGTCGGGGTTAGCTACACCTTC

clone_size: NA
d_call: NA
j_call: TRBJ2-1
v_call: TRBV7-9
cdr3_aa: CASSLAPEDNEQFF
cdr3_nt: TGTGCCAGCAGCCTCGCCCCCGAGGACAATGAGCAGTTCTTC

clone_size: once
d_call: NA
j_call: TRBJ1-4
v_call: TRBV2
cdr3_aa: CASSDSRFNEKLFF
cdr3_nt: TGTGCCAGCAGTGATTCTAGGTTTAATGAAAAACTGTTTTTT

clone_size: NA
d_call: NA
j_call: TRBJ1-2
v_call: TRBV5-1
cdr3_aa: CASSPGVVVGENYGYTF
cdr3_nt: TGCGCCAGCAGCCCGGGGGTGGTGGTAGGTGAAAACTATGGCTACACCTTC

clone_size: NA
d_call: NA
j_call: TRBJ1-1
v_call: TRBV19
cdr3_aa: CASSLDPGGGTEAFF
cdr3_nt: TGTGCCAGTAGTCTAGACCCGGGAGGGGGGACTGAAGCTTTCTTT

clone_size: NA
d_call: TRBD1
j_call: TRBJ1-5
v_call: TRBV4-2
cdr3_aa: CASSQPGTGEGNQPQHF
cdr3_nt: TGTGCCAGCAGCCAGCCCGGGACAGGGGAGGGCAATCAGCCCCAGCATTTT

clone_size: NA
d_call: NA
j_call: TRBJ1-1
v_call: TRBV6-5
cdr3_aa: CASSYSSYGGTEAFF
cdr3_nt: TGTGCCAGCAGTTACTCGAGTTACGGAGGCACTGAAGCTTTCTTT

clone_size: NA
d_call: TRBD1
j_call: TRBJ1-2
v_call: TRBV5-1
cdr3_aa: CASSPRGTGLDGYTF
cdr3_nt: TGCGCCAGCAGCCCACGTGGGACAGGCTTGGATGGCTACACCTTC

clone_size: NA
d_call: NA
j_call: TRBJ1-2
v_call: TRBV27
cdr3_aa: CASSLAGDGYTF
cdr3_nt: TGTGCCAGCAGTTTAGCAGGGGATGGCTACACCTTC

clone_size: NA
d_call: NA
j_call: TRBJ2-7
v_call: TRBV28
cdr3_aa: CASSILTGTYEQYF
cdr3_nt: TGTGCCAGCAGTATTCTCACAGGGACGTACGAGCAGTACTTC

clone_size: NA
d_call: NA
j_call: TRBJ1-2
v_call: TRBV15
cdr3_aa: CATSRPGVYGYTF
cdr3_nt: TGTGCCACCAGCAGACCAGGGGTTTATGGCTACACCTTC

clone_size: NA
d_call: NA
j_call: TRBJ1-2
v_call: TRBV6-5
cdr3_aa: CASSWQGQVLQGYTF
cdr3_nt: TGTGCCAGCAGCTGGCAGGGGCAGGTTCTGCAAGGCTACACCTTC

clone_size: NA
d_call: TRBD1
j_call: TRBJ1-1
v_call: TRBV19
cdr3_aa: CASLTQTGGRRAEAFF
cdr3_nt: TGTGCCAGCTTGACACAGACAGGGGGGCGTAGGGCTGAAGCTTTCTTT

clone_size: NA
d_call: NA
j_call: TRBJ2-1
v_call: TRBV23-1
cdr3_aa: CASRPGTLYNEQFF
cdr3_nt: TGCGCCAGCAGGCCCGGGACACTATACAATGAGCAGTTCTTC

clone_size: NA
d_call: NA
j_call: TRBJ1-1
v_call: TRBV7-9
cdr3_aa: CASSVQDDTEAFF
cdr3_nt: TGTGCCAGCAGCGTACAGGACGACACTGAAGCTTTCTTT

clone_size: once
d_call: TRBD1
j_call: TRBJ1-2
v_call: TRBV7-2
cdr3_aa: CASSSGDSRIYGYTF
cdr3_nt: TGTGCCAGCAGCTCGGGGGACAGCCGAATCTATGGCTACACCTTC

clone_size: NA
d_call: TRBD1
j_call: TRBJ1-3
v_call: TRBV6-5
cdr3_aa: CATLGTARNTIYF
cdr3_nt: TGTGCCACCCTTGGGACAGCTAGAAACACCATATATTTT

clone_size: NA
d_call: NA
j_call: TRBJ1-5
v_call: TRBV10-3
cdr3_aa: CAISAGDPSNQPQHF
cdr3_nt: TGTGCCATCAGTGCGGGGGACCCTAGCAATCAGCCCCAGCATTTT

clone_size: NA
d_call: NA
j_call: TRBJ1-5
v_call: TRBV6-5
cdr3_aa: CASSVLQNSNQPQHF
cdr3_nt: TGTGCCAGCAGCGTTCTACAGAATAGCAATCAGCCCCAGCATTTT

clone_size: NA
d_call: TRBD1
j_call: TRBJ1-6
v_call: TRBV16
cdr3_aa: CASSPDRAGSPLHF
cdr3_nt: TGTGCCAGCAGCCCGGACAGGGCAGGCTCACCCCTCCACTTT

clone_size: NA
d_call: TRBD1
j_call: TRBJ2-5
v_call: TRBV5-1
cdr3_aa: CASSLNPTGAIEETQYF
cdr3_nt: TGCGCCAGCAGCTTGAATCCGACAGGGGCCATTGAAGAGACCCAGTACTTC